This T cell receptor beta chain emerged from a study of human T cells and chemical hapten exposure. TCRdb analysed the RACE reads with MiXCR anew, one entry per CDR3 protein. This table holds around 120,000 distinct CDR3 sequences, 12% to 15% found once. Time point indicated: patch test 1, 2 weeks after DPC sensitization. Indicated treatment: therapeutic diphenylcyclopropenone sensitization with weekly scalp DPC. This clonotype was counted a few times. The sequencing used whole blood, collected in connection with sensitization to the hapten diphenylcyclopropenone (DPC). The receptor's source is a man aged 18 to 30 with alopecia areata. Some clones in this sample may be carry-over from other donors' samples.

The CDR3 nucleotides read TGCAGTGCTAGAGATCTGACGGATTACATGAACACTGAAGCTTTCTTT. Its protein is CSARDLTDYMNTEAFF. This chain links TRBV20-1 with TRBJ1-1; no reliable D call. This CDR3 has 16 amino acids. Trimming shortened V by 0 bases and J by 0 bases, and 14 bases separated the two germline ends. Germline CDR1 reads DFQATT; CDR2 reads SNEGSKA (reference sequence).